A selection of T cell receptor beta chains follows, all from one sample in a study of response to subunit inactivated influenza vaccine. TCRdb re-derived calls from the RT-PCR reads in MiXCR, one entry per CDR3 protein. The sample has approximately 290,000 distinct CDR3 sequences, around 20% seen once. Sequenced material: PBMCs from blood, taken about 20 months after vaccination. These receptors all come from a man aged 50 to 75 who received an inactivated influenza vaccine. Both conserved end residues are part of each CDR3. D genes are given only for firm matches. Clone size, where shown, is once, few, many, or a class for clones that have expanded.

size	V	D	J	CDR3	DNA
-	TRBV29-1	-	TRBJ2-5	CSVQGRMEETQYF	TGCAGCGTTCAAGGCAGGATGGAAGAGACCCAGTACTTC
few	TRBV3-1	TRBD2	TRBJ2-1	CASSQDAAGGPYNEQFF	TGTGCCAGCAGCCAAGATGCGGCGGGGGGGCCCTACAATGAGCAGTTCTTC
few	TRBV12-3/TRBV12-4	-	TRBJ2-3	CASSFGAATDTQYF	TGTGCCAGCAGTTTTGGAGCCGCCACAGATACGCAGTATTTT
-	TRBV28	-	TRBJ1-5	CASSLNRGPWHF	TGTGCCAGCAGTTTAAATCGCGGCCCCTGGCATTTT
-	TRBV28	-	TRBJ2-1	CASSLASSYNEQFF	TGTGCCAGCAGTTTAGCTAGCTCCTACAATGAGCAGTTCTTC
few	TRBV7-9	TRBD2	TRBJ2-5	CASSTRDYRLQETQYF	TGTGCCAGCAGCACCCGGGACTACCGACTCCAAGAGACCCAGTACTTC
few	TRBV6-2/TRBV6-3	-	TRBJ1-5	CASSDGTSENQPQHF	TGTGCCAGCAGCGACGGGACTTCAGAAAATCAGCCCCAGCATTTT
-	TRBV20-1	TRBD1	TRBJ1-2	CSARDRISGYTF	TGCAGTGCCCGGGACAGGATCTCTGGCTACACCTTC
few	TRBV2	-	TRBJ2-7	CASKKSASYEQYF	TGTGCCAGCAAGAAATCAGCCTCCTACGAGCAGTACTTC
few	TRBV7-6	TRBD1	TRBJ2-7	CASSKAPGTAYEQYF	TGTGCCAGCAGCAAAGCTCCCGGGACAGCCTACGAGCAGTACTTC
few	TRBV6-5	-	TRBJ1-5	CASSYHTGSARQPQHF	TGTGCCAGCAGTTACCACACAGGGTCGGCGAGGCAGCCCCAGCATTTT
many	TRBV7-2	-	TRBJ1-1	CASSLGAGLGTEAFF	TGTGCCAGCAGCTTAGGGGCCGGGTTGGGCACTGAAGCTTTCTTT
few	TRBV29-1	-	TRBJ2-7	CSVLYRVGYEQYF	TGCAGCGTTTTGTACAGGGTGGGGTACGAGCAGTACTTC
few	TRBV4-1	-	TRBJ2-3	CASSQGGGLEDTQYF	TGCGCCAGCAGCCAAGGGGGGGGGCTGGAAGATACGCAGTATTTT
-	TRBV6-1	TRBD2	TRBJ2-3	CVSSGLAGYTQYF	TGTGTCTCGTCGGGGCTAGCGGGTTATACGCAGTATTTT
many	TRBV18	TRBD1	TRBJ1-1	CASSPKDRGTEAFF	TGTGCCAGCTCACCAAAGGACAGGGGCACTGAAGCTTTCTTT
few	TRBV20-1	-	TRBJ1-1	CSARDPRRFNTEAFF	TGCAGTGCTAGAGACCCGAGGCGATTTAACACTGAAGCTTTCTTT
few	TRBV9	-	TRBJ1-5	CASSVGSGNQPQHF	TGTGCCAGCAGCGTCGGCAGCGGCAATCAGCCCCAGCATTTT
-	TRBV3-1	-	TRBJ2-7	CASSQDRPGVQYF	TGTGCCAGCAGCCAGGACAGACCAGGCGTGCAGTACTTC
-	TRBV5-6	-	TRBJ2-7	CASSLEDGHEQYF	TGTGCCAGCAGCTTGGAAGACGGTCACGAGCAGTACTTC
few	TRBV27	TRBD1	TRBJ1-2	CASSGKQGAYGYTF	TGTGCCAGCAGTGGAAAACAGGGGGCCTATGGCTACACCTTC
-	TRBV28	TRBD1	TRBJ2-7	CASSFQNAVPFRTGNYEQYF	TGTGCCAGCAGTTTCCAAAACGCTGTTCCTTTCAGGACAGGGAACTACGAGCAGTACTTC
few	TRBV10-3	TRBD1	TRBJ2-4	CAISVSGGTEIAKNIQYF	TGTGCCATCAGTGTCTCCGGTGGGACAGAGATAGCCAAAAACATTCAGTACTTC
few	TRBV20-1	-	TRBJ1-1	CSAPRRDGDTEAFF	TGCAGTGCCCCGCGCAGGGACGGGGACACTGAAGCTTTCTTT
-	TRBV3-1	-	TRBJ1-2	CASSQDQAYGYTF	TGTGCCAGCAGCCAAGACCAAGCCTATGGCTACACCTTC
-	TRBV11-1	-	TRBJ1-1	CASTPGTNTEAFF	TGTGCCAGTACACCTGGGACGAACACTGAAGCTTTCTTT
-	TRBV9	-	TRBJ1-2	CASSVGLGGPQGYTF	TGTGCCAGCAGCGTAGGTTTGGGGGGGCCCCAAGGCTACACCTTC
few	TRBV24-1	TRBD2	TRBJ2-1	CATKSSGGRNEQFF	TGTGCCACAAAGTCGAGCGGGGGAAGGAATGAGCAGTTCTTC
-	TRBV7-9	TRBD1	TRBJ2-7	CASRHPTGYEQYF	TGTGCCAGCAGACATCCGACAGGGTACGAGCAGTACTTC
-	TRBV28	-	TRBJ1-1	CASSSPGTPNTEAFF	TGTGCCAGCAGTTCGCCTGGGACTCCAAACACTGAAGCTTTCTTT
many	TRBV5-6	-	TRBJ1-1	CASSLGGGYTEAFF	TGTGCCAGCAGCTTGGGGGGAGGTTACACTGAAGCTTTCTTT